This TCR beta chain was retrieved from a study of T-cell memory formation after mild COVID-19. Overall study findings and caveats: Shrinking CD4+ clones were chiefly CM and EM; CD8+ ones were chiefly EMRA.

TCRdb reprocessed the 5' RACE reads via MiXCR and lists one record per CDR3 protein. The sample shows 550,000 to 600,000 distinct CDR3 sequences, 17% of them seen only once. Germline CDR1 is SGHRS and CDR2 is YFSETQ. This CDR3 comprises 16 residues. The V and J ends lost 2 bases and 3 bases, in that order; junction bases with no gene match: 5. This clonotype was counted between two and nine times. Its specificity is not known. This receptor was identified in an adult woman who had mild COVID-19 (a few samples of this study predate the infection). Cell type and time point are not known. The chain joins TRBV5-1 to TRBJ2-3, with 11 bases fitting TRBD2. Material: PBMCs or a T cell subset sorted from them (not recorded which). For the CDR3, the DNA is TGCGCCAGCAGCTTACTAGCGGGAGCCGGTACAGATACGCAGTATTTT. Translating gives CASSLLAGAGTDTQYF.